These 3 T cell receptor beta chains were sequenced from one sample in a study of T-cell memory formation after mild COVID-19 (dated by TCRdb to about 2021). To prepare the library, 5' RACE was applied. Instrument used: Illumina NovaSeq 6000. Starting from the raw public reads, TCRdb applied fastp trimming at Q25, assembled clones with MiXCR and retained in-frame beta chains. Rows with one shared CDR3 protein collapse into an entry with the most common genes and DNA. A total of fewer than 250,000 distinct CDR3 sequences appear in this sample, 25% to 35% of them only once. The ten largest clones represent 11% of the sample. The sample consisted of PBMCs or a T cell subset sorted from them (not recorded which). The origin of the receptors is an adult woman who had mild COVID-19 (a few samples of this study predate the infection). The sample titles of this study are shuffled in the database, so cell type and time point are left out; the donor was told from shared clones.

The V gene is TRBV20-1, the J gene TRBJ2-7; D may match TRBD1 or TRBD2 (6 bases each). The CDR3 is made up of 14 amino acids. V was shortened by 3 bases and J by 1 base, with 13 bases between the two germline ends. Germline-derived CDR1 and CDR2 are DFQATT and SNEGSKA (reference sequence). Here the CDR3 reads CSASGGVWSYEQYF. The DNA of the CDR3 is TGCAGTGCTAGCGGGGGCGTATGGTCCTACGAGCAGTACTTC.

This rearrangement joins TRBV5-4 to TRBJ2-1, with TRBD1 as a possible D gene (5 bases). This CDR3 contains 15 residues. The V and J ends lost 4 bases and 0 bases respectively, with 11 bases between them. The germline V gene encodes CDR1 SGHNT and CDR2 YYREEE (reference sequence). CDR3 nucleotide sequence: TGTGCCAGCAGCCTGACAGTGACCTCCTACAATGAGCAGTTCTTC. Encoded protein: CASSLTVTSYNEQFF.

The V and J genes are TRBV19 and TRBJ2-5; possible D gene TRBD2, 5 bases. V was pared by 2 bases and J by 7 bases, with 14 bases between. The CDR3 loop spans 14 amino acids. Germline values: CDR1 LNHDA, CDR2 SQIVND (reference sequence). CDR3 sequence (DNA): TGTGCCAGTAGTATAAACCCGGGAATGGGGACCCAGTACTTC. This encodes CASSINPGMGTQYF.